This T cell receptor (beta chain) is from a study of T cell responses to AZD1222 COVID-19 vaccine. The table lists this clone with a count of one. Profiled with immunoSEQ multiplex PCR; TCRdb holds only in-frame clones, not every one. The sample contains about 180,000 clones, 85% to 95% of which appear only once. Specimen: peripheral blood, collected 28 days after the second AZD1222 dose. The TCR sequence derives from an adult who received the AZD1222 COVID-19 vaccine.

CDR3 loop: CASSPGEDEKLFF. The CDR3 DNA is TGTGCCAGCTCACCAGGGGAAGATGAAAAACTGTTTTTT. The genes are TRBV18 and TRBJ1-4; D is unclear. V was trimmed by 2 bases and J by 6 bases, leaving 7 bases between them. The V gene's germline CDR1 is KGHSH and CDR2 LQKENI. CDR3 length: 13 amino acids.